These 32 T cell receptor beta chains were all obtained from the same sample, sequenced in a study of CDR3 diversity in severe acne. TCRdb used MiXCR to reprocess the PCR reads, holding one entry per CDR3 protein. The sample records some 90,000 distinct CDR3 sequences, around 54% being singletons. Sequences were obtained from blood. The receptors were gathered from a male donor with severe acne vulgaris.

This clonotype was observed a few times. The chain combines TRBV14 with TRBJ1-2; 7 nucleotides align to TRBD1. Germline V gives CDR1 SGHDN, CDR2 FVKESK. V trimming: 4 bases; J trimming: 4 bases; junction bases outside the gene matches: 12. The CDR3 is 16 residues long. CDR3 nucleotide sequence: TGTGCCAGCAGCCGCGGGACAGCGGCGATTTTCTATGGCTACACCTTC. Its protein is CASSRGTAAIFYGYTF.

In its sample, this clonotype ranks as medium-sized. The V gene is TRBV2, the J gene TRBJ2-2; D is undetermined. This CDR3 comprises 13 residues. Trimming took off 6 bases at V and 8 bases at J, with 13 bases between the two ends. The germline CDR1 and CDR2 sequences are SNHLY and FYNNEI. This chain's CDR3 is CASRNRVVGELFF. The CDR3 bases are TGTGCCAGCAGGAATAGGGTCGTTGGGGAGCTGTTTTTT.

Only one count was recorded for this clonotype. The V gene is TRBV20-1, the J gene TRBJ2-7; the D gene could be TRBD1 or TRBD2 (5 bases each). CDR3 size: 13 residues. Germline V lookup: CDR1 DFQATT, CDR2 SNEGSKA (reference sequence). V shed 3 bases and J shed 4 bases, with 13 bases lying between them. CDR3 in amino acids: CSASAGTYYEQYF. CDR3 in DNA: TGCAGTGCTAGCGCAGGGACCTATTACGAGCAGTACTTC.

DNA for the CDR3: TGTGCCAGCAGCTTAGGACCAAAGGGGAATGAGCAGTTCTTC. As protein: CASSLGPKGNEQFF. The rearrangement uses TRBV11-3 and TRBJ2-1; TRBD1 might be the D (5 bases). CDR1 is SGHNT and CDR2 is YENEEA in the germline V gene. The CDR3 spans 14 residues. V was trimmed by 1 base and J by 7 bases, leaving 11 bases between them.

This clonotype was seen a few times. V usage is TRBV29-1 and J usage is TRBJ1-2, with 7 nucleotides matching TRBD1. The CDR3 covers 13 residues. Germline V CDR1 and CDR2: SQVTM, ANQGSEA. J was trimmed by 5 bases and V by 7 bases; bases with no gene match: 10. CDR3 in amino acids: CSADPGTEYGYTF. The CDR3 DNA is TGCAGCGCTGATCCTGGGACAGAATATGGCTACACCTTC. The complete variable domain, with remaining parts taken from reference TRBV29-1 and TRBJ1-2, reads SAVISQKPSRDICQRGTSLTIQCQVDSQVTMMFWYRQQPGQSLTLIATANQGSEATYESGFVIDKFPISRPNLTFSTLTVSNMSPEDSSIYLCSADPGTEYGYTFGSGTRLTVV.

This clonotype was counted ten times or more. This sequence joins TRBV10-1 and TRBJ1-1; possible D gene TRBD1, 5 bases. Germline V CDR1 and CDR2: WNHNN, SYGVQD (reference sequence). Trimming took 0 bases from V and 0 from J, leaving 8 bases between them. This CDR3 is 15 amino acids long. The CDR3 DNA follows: TGCGCCAGCAGTGAGTCGAAGGGGATGAACACTGAAGCTTTCTTT. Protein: CASSESKGMNTEAFF.

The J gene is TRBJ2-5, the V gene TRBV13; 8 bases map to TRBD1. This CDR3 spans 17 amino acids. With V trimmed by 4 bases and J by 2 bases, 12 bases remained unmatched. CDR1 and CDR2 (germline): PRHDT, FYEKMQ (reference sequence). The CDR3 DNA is TGTGCCAGCAGCTCCTCGTTGGACAGGGAGGCGCAAGAGACCCAGTACTTC. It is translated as CASSSSLDREAQETQYF.

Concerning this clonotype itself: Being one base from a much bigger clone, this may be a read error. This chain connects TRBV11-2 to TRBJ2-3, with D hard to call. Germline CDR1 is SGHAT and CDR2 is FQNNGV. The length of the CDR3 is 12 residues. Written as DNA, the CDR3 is TGTGCCTGCAGCCTCGACGTGGTTACGCAGTATTTT. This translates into CACSLDVVTQYF. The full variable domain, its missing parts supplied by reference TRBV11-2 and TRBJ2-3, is EAGVAQSPRYKIIEKRQSVAFWCNPISGHATLYWYQQILGQGPKLLIQFQNNGVVDDSQLPKDRFSAERLKGVDSTLKIQPAKLEDSAVYLCACSLDVVTQYFGPGTRLTVL.

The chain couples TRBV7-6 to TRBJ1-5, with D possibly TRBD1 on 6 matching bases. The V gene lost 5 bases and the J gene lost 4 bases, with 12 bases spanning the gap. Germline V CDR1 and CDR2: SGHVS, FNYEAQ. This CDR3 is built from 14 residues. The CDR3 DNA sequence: TGTGCCAGCAGCCAAGGGGGATTAAATCAGCCCCAGCATTTT. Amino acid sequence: CASSQGGLNQPQHF.

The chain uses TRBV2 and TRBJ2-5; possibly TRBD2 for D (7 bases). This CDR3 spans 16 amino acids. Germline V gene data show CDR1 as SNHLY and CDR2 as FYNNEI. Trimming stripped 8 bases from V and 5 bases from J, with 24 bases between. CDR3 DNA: TGTGCCAGCCCACCGCTTACGAAGGGGGGGCAGGAGACCCAGTACTTC. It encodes CASPPLTKGGQETQYF.

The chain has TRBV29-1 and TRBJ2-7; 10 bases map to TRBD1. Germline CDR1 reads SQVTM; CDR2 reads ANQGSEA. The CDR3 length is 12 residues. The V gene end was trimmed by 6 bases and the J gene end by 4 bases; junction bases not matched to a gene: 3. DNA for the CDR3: TGCAGCGTAGCGGACAGGGGGTACGAGCAGTACTTC. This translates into CSVADRGYEQYF.

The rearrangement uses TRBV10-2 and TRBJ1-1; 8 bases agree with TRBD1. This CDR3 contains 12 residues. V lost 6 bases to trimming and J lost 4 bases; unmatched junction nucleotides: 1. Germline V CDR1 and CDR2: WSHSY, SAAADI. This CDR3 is CASRTGGTEAFF. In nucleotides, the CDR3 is TGCGCCAGCAGAACAGGGGGCACTGAAGCTTTCTTT.

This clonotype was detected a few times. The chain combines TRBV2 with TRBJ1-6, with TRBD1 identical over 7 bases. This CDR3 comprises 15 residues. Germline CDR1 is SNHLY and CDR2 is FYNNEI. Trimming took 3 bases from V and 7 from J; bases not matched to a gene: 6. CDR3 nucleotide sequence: TGTGCCAGCAGTGATCGACAGGGTTTGAATTCACCCCTCCACTTT. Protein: CASSDRQGLNSPLHF.

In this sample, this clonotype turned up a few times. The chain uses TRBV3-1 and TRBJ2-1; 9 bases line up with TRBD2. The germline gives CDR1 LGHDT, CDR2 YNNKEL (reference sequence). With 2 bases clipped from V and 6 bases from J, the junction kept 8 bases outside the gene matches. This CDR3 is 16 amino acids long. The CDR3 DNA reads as TGTGCCAGCAGCCAACGTCTAGCGGGATTGGGCAATGAGCAGTTCTTC. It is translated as CASSQRLAGLGNEQFF.

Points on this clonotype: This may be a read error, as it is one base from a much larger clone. CDR3: CASSPGLSGSTIYF. Here the CDR3 DNA reads TGTGCCAGTAGTCCAGGGTTATCCGGAAGCACCATATATTTT. The rearrangement uses TRBV19 and TRBJ1-3, with D possibly matching TRBD1 (5 bases). Per germline, CDR1 LNHDA and CDR2 SQIVND (reference sequence). The CDR3 length is 14 residues.

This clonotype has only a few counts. DNA for the CDR3: TGTGCCAGCAGCTCGGGGCGGTACAATGAGCAGTTCTTC. It yields the protein CASSSGRYNEQFF. The genes are TRBV7-2 and TRBJ2-1; D tentatively reads TRBD1 or TRBD2 (5 bases each). CDR1 is SGHTA and CDR2 is FQGNSA in the germline V gene. Trimming stripped 4 bases from V and 4 bases from J, with 8 bases between. The CDR3 totals 13 residues.

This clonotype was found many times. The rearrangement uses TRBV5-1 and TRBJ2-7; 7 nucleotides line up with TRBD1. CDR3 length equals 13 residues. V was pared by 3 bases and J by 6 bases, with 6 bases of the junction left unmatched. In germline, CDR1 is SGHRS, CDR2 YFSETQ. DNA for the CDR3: TGCGCCAGCAGCTGGGGGACAGCTCCCGAGCAGTACTTC. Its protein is CASSWGTAPEQYF.

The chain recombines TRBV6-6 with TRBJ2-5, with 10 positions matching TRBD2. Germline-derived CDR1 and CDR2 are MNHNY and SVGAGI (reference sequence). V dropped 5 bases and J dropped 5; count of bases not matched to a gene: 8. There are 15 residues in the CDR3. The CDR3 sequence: CASSRASGRDETQYF. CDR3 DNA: TGTGCCAGCAGTAGGGCTAGCGGGAGAGACGAGACCCAGTACTTC.

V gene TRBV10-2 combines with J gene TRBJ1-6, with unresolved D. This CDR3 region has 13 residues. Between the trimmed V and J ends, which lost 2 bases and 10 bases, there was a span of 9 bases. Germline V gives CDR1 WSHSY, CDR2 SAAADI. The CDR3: CASSEDQVSPLHF. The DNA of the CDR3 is TGCGCCAGCAGTGAGGACCAAGTCTCACCCCTCCACTTT.

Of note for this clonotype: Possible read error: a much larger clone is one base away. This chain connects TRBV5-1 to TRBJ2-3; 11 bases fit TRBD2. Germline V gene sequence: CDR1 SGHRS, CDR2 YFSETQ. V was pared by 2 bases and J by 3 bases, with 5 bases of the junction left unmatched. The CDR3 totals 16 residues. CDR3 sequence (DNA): TGCGCCAGCAGCTTATTAGCGGGAGGGCGTACAGATACGCAGTATTTT. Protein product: CASSLLAGGRTDTQYF.

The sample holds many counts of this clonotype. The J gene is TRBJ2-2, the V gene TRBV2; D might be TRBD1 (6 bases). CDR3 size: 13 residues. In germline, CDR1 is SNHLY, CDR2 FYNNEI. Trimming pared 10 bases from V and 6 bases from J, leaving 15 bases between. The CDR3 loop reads CATGEYVAGELFF. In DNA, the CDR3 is TGTGCCACAGGGGAGTATGTCGCCGGGGAGCTGTTTTTT.

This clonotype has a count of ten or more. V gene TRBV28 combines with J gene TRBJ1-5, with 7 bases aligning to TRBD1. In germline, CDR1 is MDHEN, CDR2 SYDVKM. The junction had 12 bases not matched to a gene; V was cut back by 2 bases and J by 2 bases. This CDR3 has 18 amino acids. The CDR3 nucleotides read TGTGCCAGCAGTTTAAGACGGAGAAGAGGGGGCCGCAATCAGCCCCAGCATTTT. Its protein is CASSLRRRRGGRNQPQHF.

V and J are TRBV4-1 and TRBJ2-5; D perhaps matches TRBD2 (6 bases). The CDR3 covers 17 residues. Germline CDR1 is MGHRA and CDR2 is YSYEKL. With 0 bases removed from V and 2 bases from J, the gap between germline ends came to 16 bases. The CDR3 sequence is CASSQELGPGAQETQYF. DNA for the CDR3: TGCGCCAGCAGCCAAGAATTAGGACCGGGAGCACAAGAGACCCAGTACTTC.

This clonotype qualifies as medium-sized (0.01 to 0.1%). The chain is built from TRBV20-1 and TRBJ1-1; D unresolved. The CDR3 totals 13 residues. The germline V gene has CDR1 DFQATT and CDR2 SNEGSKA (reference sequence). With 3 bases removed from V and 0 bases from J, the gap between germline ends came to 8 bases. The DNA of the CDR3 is TGCAGTGCTAGGCAACACATGAACACTGAAGCTTTCTTT. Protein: CSARQHMNTEAFF.

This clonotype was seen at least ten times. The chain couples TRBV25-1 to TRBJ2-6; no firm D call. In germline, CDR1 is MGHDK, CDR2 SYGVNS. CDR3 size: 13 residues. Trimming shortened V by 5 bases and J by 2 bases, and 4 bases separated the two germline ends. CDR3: CASSLTGANVLTF. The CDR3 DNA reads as TGTGCCAGCAGTCTGACTGGGGCCAACGTCCTGACTTTC.

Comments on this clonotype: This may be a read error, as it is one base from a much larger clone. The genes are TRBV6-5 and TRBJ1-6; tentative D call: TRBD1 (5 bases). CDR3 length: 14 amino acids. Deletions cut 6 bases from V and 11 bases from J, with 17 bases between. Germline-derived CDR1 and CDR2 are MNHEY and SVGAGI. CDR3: CASRTKLGDPPLHF. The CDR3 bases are TGTGCCAGCAGAACGAAGCTGGGGGATCCACCCCTCCACTTT.

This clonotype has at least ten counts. CDR3 protein: CASSFQTHDWHEQYF. The CDR3 region has the DNA TGTGCCAGCAGCTTTCAAACTCATGACTGGCACGAGCAGTACTTC. The V gene is TRBV7-3, the J gene TRBJ2-7; no clear D. Germline V lookup: CDR1 SGHTA, CDR2 FQGTGA. The CDR3 loop spans 15 amino acids. Trimming took off 3 bases at V and 5 bases at J, with 17 bases between the two ends.

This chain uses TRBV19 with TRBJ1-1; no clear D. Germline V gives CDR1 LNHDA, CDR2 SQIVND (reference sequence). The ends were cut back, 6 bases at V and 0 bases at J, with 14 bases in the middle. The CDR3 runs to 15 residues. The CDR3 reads CASRTGGSLNTEAFF. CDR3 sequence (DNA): TGTGCCAGTAGAACCGGAGGGTCCCTGAACACTGAAGCTTTCTTT. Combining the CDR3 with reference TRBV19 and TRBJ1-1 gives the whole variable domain DGGITQSPKYLFRKEGQNVTLSCEQNLNHDAMYWYRQDPGQGLRLIYYSQIVNDFQKGDIAEGYSVSREKKESFPLTVTSAQKNPTAFYLCASRTGGSLNTEAFFGQGTRLTVV.

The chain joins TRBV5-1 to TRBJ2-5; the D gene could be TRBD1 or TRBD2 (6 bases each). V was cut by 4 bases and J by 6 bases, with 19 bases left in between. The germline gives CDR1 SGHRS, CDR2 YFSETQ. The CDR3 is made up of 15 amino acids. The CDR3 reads CASSPGGRGQKTQYF. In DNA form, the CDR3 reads TGCGCCAGCAGCCCCGGGGGCAGGGGCCAGAAGACCCAGTACTTC.

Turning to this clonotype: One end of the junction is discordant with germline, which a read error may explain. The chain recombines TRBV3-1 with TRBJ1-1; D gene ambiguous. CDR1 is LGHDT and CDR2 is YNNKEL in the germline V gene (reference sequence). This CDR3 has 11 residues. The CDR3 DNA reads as TGTGCCAGCAGGTCGTCCACTAAAGCCTTCTTT. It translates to CASRSSTKAFF.

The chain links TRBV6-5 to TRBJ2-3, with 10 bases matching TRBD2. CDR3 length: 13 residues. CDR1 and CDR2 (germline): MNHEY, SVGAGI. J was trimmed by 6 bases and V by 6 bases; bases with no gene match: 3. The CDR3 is CASRSSGSDTQYF. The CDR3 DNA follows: TGTGCCAGCAGATCTAGCGGGAGTGATACGCAGTATTTT.

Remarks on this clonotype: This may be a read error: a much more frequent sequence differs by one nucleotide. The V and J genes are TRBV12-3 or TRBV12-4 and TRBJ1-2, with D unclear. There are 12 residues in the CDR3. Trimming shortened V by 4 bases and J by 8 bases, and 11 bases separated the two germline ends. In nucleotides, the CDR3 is TGTGCCAGCAGTTCAGGCGTTGGCGGCTACACCTTC. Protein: CASSSGVGGYTF.